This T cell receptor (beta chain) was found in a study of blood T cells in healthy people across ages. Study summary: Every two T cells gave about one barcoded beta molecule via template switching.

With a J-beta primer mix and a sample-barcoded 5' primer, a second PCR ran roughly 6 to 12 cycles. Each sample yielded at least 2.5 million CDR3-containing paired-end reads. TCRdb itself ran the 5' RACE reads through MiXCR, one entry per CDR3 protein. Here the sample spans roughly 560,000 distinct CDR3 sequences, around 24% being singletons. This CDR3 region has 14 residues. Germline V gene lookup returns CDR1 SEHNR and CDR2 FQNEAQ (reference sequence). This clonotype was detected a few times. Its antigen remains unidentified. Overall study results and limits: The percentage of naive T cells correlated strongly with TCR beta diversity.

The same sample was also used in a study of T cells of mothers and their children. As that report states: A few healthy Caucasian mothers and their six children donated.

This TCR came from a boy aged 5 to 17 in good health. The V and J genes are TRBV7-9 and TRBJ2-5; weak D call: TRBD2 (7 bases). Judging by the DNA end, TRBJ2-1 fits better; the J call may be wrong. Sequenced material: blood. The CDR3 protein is CASSLSRGANEQFF. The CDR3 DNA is TGTGCCAGCAGCTTGAGCCGGGGGGCCAATGAGCAGTTCTTC.